The 6 T cell receptor beta chains below all came from one sample that was sequenced in a study of shared clonotypes between healthy human individuals. Method: immunoSEQ multiplex PCR; TCRdb's copy keeps in-frame clones and lacks some. In the table there are about 1 million clones, about 74% of which are singletons. Material for sequencing was memory CD4+ T cells sorted from blood. The subset: CD45RA-negative fraction. The origin of the receptors is a man aged 18 to 30 in good health.

The chain couples TRBV9 to TRBJ2-7; D is unclear. This CDR3 has 16 amino acids. With 4 bases removed from V and 1 base from J, the gap between germline ends came to 18 bases. Germline values: CDR1 SGDLS, CDR2 YYNGEE. This CDR3 reads CASSPSPRTSSYEQYF. CDR3 DNA sequence: TGTGCCAGCAGCCCTTCACCTAGAACTTCTTCCTACGAGCAGTACTTC. The full variable domain, in which reference TRBV9 and TRBJ2-7 provide the parts outside the CDR3, is DSGVTQTPKHLITATGQRVTLRCSPRSGDLSVYWYQQSLDQGLQFLIQYYNGEERAKGNILERFSAQQFPDLHSELNLSSLELGDSALYFCASSPSPRTSSYEQYFGPGTRLTVT.

This chain joins TRBV15 and TRBJ2-3; D uncertain. The V gene lost 0 bases and the J gene lost 8 bases, with 6 bases spanning the gap. The CDR3 contains 12 residues. CDR1 is LNHNV, CDR2 YYDKDF, per germline (reference sequence). The CDR3 DNA follows: TGTGCCACCAGCAGAGATCTCGGTACGCAGTATTTT. It codes for CATSRDLGTQYF.

This chain joins TRBV5-6 and TRBJ2-3, with 8 bases lining up with TRBD1. The trim removed 4 bases at V and 4 bases at J, leaving 5 bases unmatched. CDR3 length: 14 residues. CDR1 SGHDT and CDR2 YYEEEE come from the germline V gene. CDR3 region: CASSLTGGADTQYF. CDR3 coding DNA: TGTGCCAGCAGCCTCACAGGGGGAGCAGATACGCAGTATTTT.

This chain connects TRBV18 to TRBJ1-1; TRBD1 might be the D (6 bases). CDR3 length: 19 amino acids. The V end lost 3 bases, the J end lost 3 bases, and 26 bases lay between the germline ends. Germline values: CDR1 KGHSH, CDR2 LQKENI. Here the CDR3 reads CASSPGIGQTIVSDTEAFF. In DNA form, the CDR3 reads TGTGCCAGCTCACCCGGGATCGGACAGACGATAGTTTCCGACACTGAAGCTTTCTTT.

Note on this clone: The sample carries other DNA sequences with the same CDR3. The gene calls are TRBV4-1 and TRBJ1-1, with D uncertain. Trimming removed 1 base from V and 1 base from J, with 4 bases in between. Germline V gene sequence: CDR1 MGHRA, CDR2 YSYEKL. This CDR3 contains 13 residues. This CDR3 is CASSQVPNTEAFF. DNA for the CDR3: TGCGCCAGCAGCCAAGTCCCGAACACTGAAGCTTTCTTT.

For this clone: This may arise from a read error, as a much more abundant clone is one base away. The J gene is TRBJ1-1, the V gene TRBV27; 9 positions match TRBD1. Germline CDR1 and CDR2: MNHEY and SMNVEV (reference sequence). The V segment lost 6 bases and the J segment 4 bases; nucleotides outside the gene matches: 3. The CDR3 consists of 13 residues. Written as DNA, the CDR3 is TGTGCCAGCAGAGGACAGGGGAGCACTGAAGCTTTCTTT. This codes for CASRGQGSTEAFF.